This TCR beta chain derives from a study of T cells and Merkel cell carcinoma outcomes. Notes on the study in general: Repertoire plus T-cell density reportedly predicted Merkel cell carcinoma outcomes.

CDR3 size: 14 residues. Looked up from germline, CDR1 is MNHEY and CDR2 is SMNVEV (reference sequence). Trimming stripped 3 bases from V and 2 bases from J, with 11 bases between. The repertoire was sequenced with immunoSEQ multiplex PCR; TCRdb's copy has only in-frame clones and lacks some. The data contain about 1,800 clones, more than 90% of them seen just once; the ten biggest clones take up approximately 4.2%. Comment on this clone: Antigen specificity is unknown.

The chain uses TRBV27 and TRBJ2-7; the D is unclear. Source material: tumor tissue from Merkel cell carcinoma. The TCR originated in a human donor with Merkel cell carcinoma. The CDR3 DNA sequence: TGTGCCAGCAGTTTTTCTCCCGGCCCCTACGAGCAGTACTTC. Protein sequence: CASSFSPGPYEQYF.